This T cell receptor (beta chain) was retrieved from a study of T cell repertoires in cytomegalovirus infection. TCRdb reprocessed the reads with MiXCR, giving one entry per CDR3 protein. The table lists some 54,000 distinct CDR3 sequences, around 20% of them singletons. Germline V CDR1 and CDR2: SGHVS, FNYEAQ. This CDR3 contains 18 residues. Trimming took off 4 bases at V and 0 bases at J, with 18 bases between the two ends. This clonotype was found many times. The antigen remains unidentified. The rearrangement links TRBV7-6 to TRBJ1-4; weak D call: TRBD1 (6 bases). The clonotype was recovered from a human donor in good health (CMV status not recorded). Some clones in this sample may be carry-over from other donors' samples. The sequences come from CD8+ T cells from cultured PBMCs, collected from culture after CMV antigen stimulation. CDR3 nucleotides: TGTGCCAGCAGCTCGCTACACAGGGAGCTCGCAACTAATGAAAAACTGTTTTTT. Translated: CASSSLHRELATNEKLFF.